These 12 T cell receptor beta chains share one sample of origin, sequenced in a study of T cell responses to AZD1222 COVID-19 vaccine. The repertoire was sequenced with immunoSEQ multiplex PCR; TCRdb's copy has only in-frame clones and lacks some. The sample holds 70,000 to 95,000 clones; approximately 90% are singletons and the top ten take around 30%. The starting material was peripheral blood, obtained 28 days after the second AZD1222 dose. The receptors shown here come from an adult who received the AZD1222 COVID-19 vaccine.

Only one count was recorded for this clone. The chain employs TRBV19 and TRBJ2-7; TRBD2 agrees at 11 bases. The CDR3 has 16 residues. Germline assignment: CDR1 LNHDA and CDR2 SQIVND (reference sequence). V was pared by 3 bases and J by 6 bases, with 10 bases of the junction left unmatched. The CDR3 here is CASSIGTSGLAGEQYF. The DNA for the CDR3 is TGTGCCAGTAGTATCGGGACTAGCGGCCTAGCTGGCGAGCAGTACTTC.

The J gene is TRBJ1-2, the V gene TRBV9, with a weak D call TRBD1 (6 bases). Trimming cost V 3 bases and J 4 bases, with 10 bases left between them. Germline CDR1 reads SGDLS; CDR2 reads YYNGEE. There are 13 residues in the CDR3. DNA of the CDR3: TGTGCCAGCAGCGGAGGGGGTAGCTATGGCTACACCTTC. It specifies CASSGGGSYGYTF.

J is TRBJ2-3 and V is TRBV10-3; 7 bases match TRBD1. The V segment lost 6 bases and the J segment 2 bases; nucleotides outside the gene matches: 5. CDR1 and CDR2 from the germline V gene are ENHRY and SYGVKD. This CDR3 has 14 amino acids. CDR3 nucleotide sequence: TGTGCCATCAGAGAAACAGGGGCCACAGATACGCAGTATTTT. Residues: CAIRETGATDTQYF.

The J gene is TRBJ2-1, the V gene TRBV5-1; no definite D call. Germline V lookup: CDR1 SGHRS, CDR2 YFSETQ. V was clipped by 0 bases and J by 2 bases, with 12 bases between them. This CDR3 is 16 amino acids long. The CDR3: CASSLEQISTYNEQFF. The CDR3 coding sequence is TGCGCCAGCAGCTTGGAACAGATATCAACCTACAATGAGCAGTTCTTC.

The chain carries TRBV7-2 and TRBJ2-7, with D unresolved. V was pared by 5 bases and J by 2 bases, with 7 bases between. The CDR3 runs 12 residues. Germline V CDR1 and CDR2: SGHTA, FQGNSA. The CDR3 nucleotides read TGTGCCAGCAGCCCTTCCGCCTACGAGCAGTACTTC. Translating gives CASSPSAYEQYF.

The gene calls are TRBV5-1 and TRBJ2-3; D unclear. V lost 4 bases, J lost 0 bases, and 15 bases lay in between. The CDR3 loop spans 16 amino acids. CDR1 is SGHRS and CDR2 is YFSETQ in the germline V gene. CDR3 DNA sequence: TGCGCCAGCAGCCCCCCCCGGCAGGCCAGCACAGATACGCAGTATTTT. It translates to CASSPPRQASTDTQYF.

This rearrangement joins TRBV29-1 to TRBJ2-7, with D perhaps matching TRBD2 (5 bases). Per the germline V gene, CDR1 is SQVTM and CDR2 is ANQGSEA. The length of the CDR3 is 14 residues. V lost 0 bases to trimming and J lost 2 bases, with 11 bases between them. The CDR3 protein is CSVEDLGETYEQYF. The CDR3 DNA reads TGCAGCGTTGAAGATCTCGGGGAAACCTACGAGCAGTACTTC.

The gene calls are TRBV7-2 and TRBJ1-4; 7 nucleotides align to TRBD1. V lost 2 bases and J lost 6; bases outside the gene matches: 9. Germline assignment: CDR1 SGHTA and CDR2 FQGNSA. The CDR3 spans 16 residues. Here the CDR3 reads CASSLSFQGVYEKLFF. DNA of the CDR3: TGTGCCAGCAGCTTAAGTTTCCAGGGGGTTTATGAAAAACTGTTTTTT. The full variable domain, rest sourced from reference TRBV7-2 and TRBJ1-4, is GAGVSQSPSNKVTEKGKDVELRCDPISGHTALYWYRQSLGQGLEFLIYFQGNSAPDKSGLPSDRFSAERTGGSVSTLTIQRTQQEDSAVYLCASSLSFQGVYEKLFFGSGTQLSVL.

This chain connects TRBV5-1 to TRBJ2-3; D is undetermined. The CDR3 extends over 14 amino acids. CDR1 is SGHRS and CDR2 is YFSETQ in the germline V gene. V was trimmed by 4 bases and J by 2 bases, leaving 11 bases between them. The CDR3 nucleotides read TGCGCCAGCAGCATGGGCGACTTCACAGATACGCAGTATTTT. This encodes CASSMGDFTDTQYF.

This clone showed up just once. This chain uses TRBV29-1 with TRBJ2-1; 7 nucleotides agree with TRBD1. This CDR3 is built from 16 residues. Trimming cost V 0 bases and J 7 bases; bases outside gene matches: 12. Germline CDR1 is SQVTM and CDR2 is ANQGSEA. Here the CDR3 DNA reads TGCAGCGTTGAAGACGTCCCGACAGGGTTCGGTAATGAGCAGTTCTTC. Amino acids: CSVEDVPTGFGNEQFF.

The chain uses TRBV11-3 and TRBJ1-1; D remains ambiguous. Germline CDR1 is SGHNT and CDR2 is YENEEA. CDR3 length: 10 residues. V lost 11 bases, J lost 4 bases, and 8 bases lay in between. CDR3 amino acids: CALRGTEAFF. In nucleotides, the CDR3 is TGTGCCTTACGAGGCACTGAAGCTTTCTTT.

The J gene is TRBJ2-3, the V gene TRBV6-6; 12 bases agree with TRBD2. The CDR3 extends over 16 amino acids. CDR1 and CDR2 from the germline V gene are MNHNY and SVGAGI (reference sequence). The junction had 9 bases not matched to a gene; V was cut back by 7 bases and J by 4 bases. CDR3 sequence (DNA): TGTGCCAGCACCGCGACTAGCGGGAGTTCCGCAGATACGCAGTATTTT. The encoded protein is CASTATSGSSADTQYF.